This entry features one T cell receptor beta chain sequence. Its antigen remains unidentified. The study drew donors from healthy Caucasian individuals in Russia aged roughly 6 to 90. The data were taken from a study of blood T cells in healthy people across ages. Next came a second PCR, run for about 6 to 11 cycles, which used a sample-barcoded 5' primer along with a J-beta primer mix. Every sample gave at least 2.5 million paired-end reads containing CDR3. MiXCR was run by TCRdb on the 5' RACE reads, yielding one entry per CDR3 protein. Here the sample spans around 800,000 distinct CDR3 sequences, about half being singletons. Study observations and caveats: Naive CD4+ cells and diversity were both higher in long-lived donors than in aged donors.

Between the trimmed V and J ends, which lost 1 base and 6 bases, there was a span of 7 bases. The germline V gene has CDR1 DFQATT and CDR2 SNEGSKA (reference sequence). The CDR3 is 12 amino acids. The chain is built from TRBV20-1 and TRBJ2-4; a possible D gene is TRBD2 (6 bases). The specimen was blood. The TCR originated in a man at least 80 years old in good health. The CDR3 protein is CSARAAGNIQYF. The DNA for the CDR3 is TGCAGTGCTAGAGCAGCGGGAAACATTCAGTACTTC.